A single sample gave rise to the 29 T cell receptor beta chains below, sequenced in a study of beta chain features in type 1 diabetes. The authors reverse transcribed all of the isolated RNA, so sequencing captured expressed TCRB transcripts. Measured with immunoSEQ multiplex PCR; TCRdb has only the in-frame clones, and not every one. Of over 700,000 clones detected, under 20% appear once; the ten largest clones hold around 0.02%. The material sequenced was naive CD4+ T cells from blood. The receptor source for this set is a woman aged 18-35 years in good health.

V gene TRBV7-8 combines with J gene TRBJ1-5; no clear D. The CDR3 length is 14 residues. Per germline, CDR1 SGHVS and CDR2 FQNEAQ. V gave up 3 bases and J gave up 4 bases, with 10 bases separating them. CDR3 nucleotide sequence: TGTGCCAGCAGCTTGGAGCCAGAGAATCAGCCCCAGCATTTT. Translated: CASSLEPENQPQHF.

This clone has a handful of counts. CDR3: CASSISGRNGELFF. The CDR3 DNA reads TGTGCCAGTAGTATTAGCGGGAGAAACGGGGAGCTGTTTTTT. The chain carries TRBV19 and TRBJ2-2; 9 bases fit TRBD2. This CDR3 is 14 amino acids long. J was trimmed by 7 bases and V by 3 bases; bases with no gene match: 3. Germline V gene sequence: CDR1 LNHDA, CDR2 SQIVND (reference sequence).

This clone was seen a handful of times. The chain has TRBV27 and TRBJ2-1, with TRBD1 matching over 8 bases. This CDR3 spans 14 amino acids. CDR1 MNHEY and CDR2 SMNVEV come from the germline V gene (reference sequence). Trimming at V came to 3 bases and at J to 7 bases, leaving 5 bases not matched to a gene. CDR3 amino acids: CASSFRTGKNEQFF. In DNA form, the CDR3 reads TGTGCCAGCAGTTTTAGGACAGGGAAGAATGAGCAGTTCTTC.

This clone has only a few counts. This chain links TRBV5-1 with TRBJ1-3, with D possibly matching TRBD1 (5 bases). The germline V gene encodes CDR1 SGHRS and CDR2 YFSETQ. V was pared by 4 bases and J by 1 base, with 18 bases between. This CDR3 is built from 17 residues. CDR3 loop: CASSAGHSALSGNTIYF. CDR3 sequence (DNA): TGCGCCAGCAGCGCCGGACACTCCGCTCTTTCTGGAAACACCATATATTTT.

The chain has TRBV6-6 and TRBJ1-5; 7 bases are a match to TRBD1. The CDR3 is 15 amino acids. The junction had 6 bases not matched to a gene; V was cut back by 4 bases and J by 3 bases. Per the germline V gene, CDR1 is MNHNY and CDR2 is SVGAGI (reference sequence). CDR3 sequence: CASSFWQGDNQPQHF. DNA of the CDR3: TGTGCCAGCAGTTTTTGGCAGGGGGACAATCAGCCCCAGCATTTT.

This chain connects TRBV6-1 to TRBJ2-7; TRBD1 or TRBD2 may be the D gene (5 bases each). CDR1 is MNHNS and CDR2 is SASEGT in the germline V gene. The CDR3 totals 15 residues. Trimming left V 0 bases short and J 3 bases short, with 12 bases between. The CDR3 here is CASSEALRGYYEQYF. CDR3 DNA sequence: TGTGCCAGCAGTGAAGCGCTTCGGGGCTACTACGAGCAGTACTTC.

The chain couples TRBV5-6 to TRBJ1-4; no definite D call. Germline V gives CDR1 SGHDT, CDR2 YYEEEE. V was cut by 3 bases and J by 5 bases, with 11 bases left in between. CDR3 length equals 14 residues. CDR3 bases: TGTGCCAGCAGCTCCAGGCTGGGAAATGAAAAACTGTTTTTT. The encoded protein is CASSSRLGNEKLFF.

This clone has only a few counts. The V gene is TRBV27, the J gene TRBJ2-1; a possible D gene is TRBD1 (5 bases). Germline V gene data show CDR1 as MNHEY and CDR2 as SMNVEV (reference sequence). With 10 bases removed from V and 7 bases from J, the gap between germline ends came to 26 bases. The CDR3 runs to 16 residues. The CDR3, as DNA: TGTGCCACCCCCCCTCAGGGAATTAAGAAAAGGAATGAGCAGTTCTTC. Its translation: CATPPQGIKKRNEQFF.

The chain has TRBV7-2 and TRBJ2-7; a possible D gene is TRBD2 (5 bases). The length of the CDR3 is 16 residues. Trimming cost V 1 base and J 0 bases, with 13 bases left between them. Germline V CDR1 and CDR2: SGHTA, FQGNSA. The CDR3, as DNA: TGTGCCAGCAGCTTAGTTAGGATTGGGAGCTCCTACGAGCAGTACTTC. Protein: CASSLVRIGSSYEQYF.

There are a few counts of this clone. The chain uses TRBV7-9 and TRBJ2-2; 10 positions match TRBD1. Looked up from germline, CDR1 is SEHNR and CDR2 is FQNEAQ (reference sequence). J gave up 4 bases and V 2 bases, and 4 bases lay outside the gene matches. This CDR3 is built from 16 residues. The DNA of the CDR3 is TGTGCCAGCAGCTTAAAGGGGACAGGGGTCACCGGGGAGCTGTTTTTT. As protein: CASSLKGTGVTGELFF.

The rearrangement joins TRBV2 to TRBJ2-7; D unresolved. The CDR3 totals 16 residues. From germline, CDR1 is SNHLY and CDR2 FYNNEI. V was clipped by 5 bases and J by 2 bases, with 19 bases between them. The CDR3 coding sequence is TGTGCCAGCAGTCCCTCCACATCCGATTTTACCTACGAGCAGTACTTC. Protein sequence: CASSPSTSDFTYEQYF.

This clone was seen only a few times. The gene calls are TRBV15 and TRBJ2-5; 7 positions agree with TRBD1. Trimming cost V 1 base and J 5 bases; bases outside gene matches: 7. This CDR3 is 15 amino acids long. Per germline, CDR1 LNHNV and CDR2 YYDKDF (reference sequence). The CDR3 sequence: CATSRGRQGRETQYF. In DNA, the CDR3 is TGTGCCACCAGCAGAGGACGACAGGGTAGGGAGACCCAGTACTTC.

This clone was found a few times. The V gene is TRBV5-1, the J gene TRBJ2-1; 9 bases agree with TRBD2. This CDR3 contains 15 residues. CDR1 and CDR2 (germline): SGHRS, YFSETQ. Trimming removed 0 bases from V and 8 bases from J; junction bases left unmatched: 6. CDR3 residues: CASSLGGAGGDEQFF. The CDR3 bases are TGCGCCAGCAGCTTGGGGGGAGCGGGAGGCGATGAGCAGTTCTTC. Combining the CDR3 with reference TRBV5-1 and TRBJ2-1 gives the whole variable domain KAGVTQTPRYLIKTRGQQVTLSCSPISGHRSVSWYQQTPGQGLQFLFEYFSETQRNKGNFPGRFSGRQFSNSRSEMNVSTLELGDSALYLCASSLGGAGGDEQFFGPGTRLTVL.

This clone was seen more than once but under ten times. The rearrangement joins TRBV28 to TRBJ1-2; 9 bases fit TRBD1. CDR1 is MDHEN and CDR2 is SYDVKM in the germline V gene. After removal of 5 bases from V and 4 bases from J, the junction contained 5 bases not matched to a gene. CDR3 size: 14 residues. The CDR3 region is CASSTTGGTYGYTF. CDR3 coding DNA: TGTGCCAGCAGTACGACAGGGGGTACCTATGGCTACACCTTC.

The chain recombines TRBV6-5 with TRBJ2-7; 8 nucleotides match TRBD2. The V gene end was trimmed by 8 bases and the J gene end by 2 bases; junction bases not matched to a gene: 8. This CDR3 contains 14 residues. Germline values: CDR1 MNHEY, CDR2 SVGAGI. The CDR3 loop is CASAKTSVAYEQYF. CDR3 nucleotides: TGTGCCAGCGCTAAGACTAGCGTGGCCTACGAGCAGTACTTC.

The chain links TRBV7-9 to TRBJ2-1; D not resolved. Per germline, CDR1 SEHNR and CDR2 FQNEAQ (reference sequence). The CDR3 spans 11 residues. With 7 bases removed from V and 8 bases from J, the gap between germline ends came to 9 bases. CDR3 amino acids: CASIRRDEQFF. The CDR3 bases are TGTGCCAGCATAAGACGGGATGAGCAGTTCTTC.

The chain combines TRBV27 with TRBJ2-1, with 16 bases matching TRBD2. V lost 3 bases, J lost 9 bases, and 5 bases stayed unmatched. Germline V lookup: CDR1 MNHEY, CDR2 SMNVEV (reference sequence). There are 16 residues in the CDR3. This chain's CDR3 is CASSFSGTSGRAEQFF. CDR3 nucleotides: TGTGCCAGCAGTTTCTCGGGGACTAGCGGGAGGGCTGAGCAGTTCTTC.

The CDR3 region has the DNA TGTGCCAGCAGCCCACCCTTTGACTTTCACGAGCAGTACTTC. It yields the protein CASSPPFDFHEQYF. J is TRBJ2-7 and V is TRBV7-2, with D unclear. Germline V gives CDR1 SGHTA, CDR2 FQGNSA. With 5 bases removed from V and 5 bases from J, the gap between germline ends came to 16 bases. The CDR3 has 14 residues.

The J gene is TRBJ1-2, the V gene TRBV2; weak D call: TRBD1 (6 bases). The germline gives CDR1 SNHLY, CDR2 FYNNEI. The CDR3 extends over 13 amino acids. V gave up 3 bases and J gave up 4 bases, with 9 bases separating them. For the CDR3, the DNA is TGTGCCAGCAGTGATGACAGGCTCTATGGCTACACCTTC. Amino acids: CASSDDRLYGYTF.

This clone showed up just once. This chain links TRBV7-2 with TRBJ1-5; D gene ambiguous. The CDR3 loop spans 13 amino acids. Trimming shortened V by 2 bases and J by 5 bases, and 7 bases separated the two germline ends. Germline CDR1 and CDR2: SGHTA and FQGNSA. CDR3 nucleotides: TGTGCCAGCAGCTTAAACAATTATCAGCCCCAGCATTTT. It specifies CASSLNNYQPQHF.

In this sample, this clone turned up a few times. The gene calls are TRBV6-5 and TRBJ1-5, with a possible D match to TRBD1 (5 bases). V lost 2 bases, J lost 10 bases, and 12 bases lay in between. Germline V gene sequence: CDR1 MNHEY, CDR2 SVGAGI. This CDR3 has 13 residues. CDR3 DNA sequence: TGTGCCAGCAGTTACGGTGCAGGGCTCCCCCAGCATTTT. Protein sequence: CASSYGAGLPQHF.

The chain combines TRBV13 with TRBJ2-1, with D perhaps TRBD2 (7 bases). This CDR3 is 14 amino acids long. CDR1 is PRHDT and CDR2 is FYEKMQ in the germline V gene (reference sequence). With 5 bases removed from V and 9 bases from J, the gap between germline ends came to 17 bases. This CDR3 is CASSRLGGRGEQFF. CDR3 bases: TGTGCCAGCAGCCGCCTGGGGGGGCGGGGTGAGCAGTTCTTC.

This chain joins TRBV19 and TRBJ1-5, with TRBD1 matching over 10 bases. This CDR3 region has 15 residues. Trimming at V came to 5 bases and at J to 5 bases, leaving 6 bases not matched to a gene. The germline gives CDR1 LNHDA, CDR2 SQIVND (reference sequence). CDR3 loop: CASSQPGQGHQPQHF. The CDR3 DNA sequence: TGTGCCAGTAGTCAGCCGGGACAGGGGCATCAGCCCCAGCATTTT.

The table lists this clone with a few counts. The rearrangement links TRBV7-2 to TRBJ2-7; 12 bases line up with TRBD2. V was clipped by 2 bases and J by 3 bases; unmatched bases: 5. CDR3 size: 16 residues. Per germline, CDR1 SGHTA and CDR2 FQGNSA. CDR3 residues: CASSLQLAGGDYEQYF. For the CDR3, the DNA is TGTGCCAGCAGCTTACAACTAGCGGGAGGTGACTACGAGCAGTACTTC.

The chain has TRBV28 and TRBJ2-7, with a tentative D call TRBD1 (6 bases). Looked up from germline, CDR1 is MDHEN and CDR2 is SYDVKM. There are 12 residues in the CDR3. The V and J ends lost 6 bases and 2 bases respectively, with 8 bases between them. CDR3 amino acids: CASRGTTYEQYF. The CDR3 nucleotides are TGTGCCAGCAGAGGGACAACCTACGAGCAGTACTTC.

The CDR3 loop reads CASSHSSGSTDTQYF. As DNA, the CDR3 is TGTGCCAGCAGCCATTCTAGCGGAAGCACAGATACGCAGTATTTT. The rearrangement uses TRBV5-4 and TRBJ2-3; 7 positions agree with TRBD2. After removal of 4 bases from V and 0 bases from J, the junction contained 5 bases not matched to a gene. This CDR3 is built from 15 residues. The germline V gene has CDR1 SGHNT and CDR2 YYREEE (reference sequence).

The chain uses TRBV19 and TRBJ2-2; 13 nucleotides line up with TRBD2. The trim removed 6 bases at V and 2 bases at J, leaving 12 bases unmatched. Germline CDR1 LNHDA, CDR2 SQIVND (reference sequence). This CDR3 has 19 residues. CDR3 region: CASRIARRGLAGNTGELFF. In nucleotides, the CDR3 is TGTGCCAGTAGAATCGCGCGACGGGGACTAGCGGGAAACACCGGGGAGCTGTTTTTT. The variable domain in full, with the rest retrieved from reference TRBV19 and TRBJ2-2, is DGGITQSPKYLFRKEGQNVTLSCEQNLNHDAMYWYRQDPGQGLRLIYYSQIVNDFQKGDIAEGYSVSREKKESFPLTVTSAQKNPTAFYLCASRIARRGLAGNTGELFFGEGSRLTVL.

The CDR3 reads CASRDRGSYLDEQFF. In DNA, the CDR3 is TGTGCCAGCAGGGACAGGGGGTCTTATTTGGATGAGCAGTTCTTC. The genes are TRBV6-5 and TRBJ2-1; 10 positions match TRBD1. This CDR3 spans 15 amino acids. V dropped 6 bases and J dropped 8; count of bases not matched to a gene: 10. Germline CDR1 MNHEY, CDR2 SVGAGI.

J is TRBJ2-7 and V is TRBV6-1; 9 bases fit TRBD2. Germline trimming cut 4 bases from V and 1 base from J; bases unmatched to any gene: 8. This CDR3 has 16 amino acids. Per germline, CDR1 MNHNS and CDR2 SASEGT. DNA for the CDR3: TGTGCCAGCAGTGTAATAGCGGGGGCACCTTCCTACGAGCAGTACTTC. This translates into CASSVIAGAPSYEQYF.